The 3 T cell receptor beta chains listed next were all sequenced from one sample in a study of T cells after yellow fever vaccination. Each CDR3 protein gets one entry after TCRdb re-called the 5' RACE reads with MiXCR. The sample records around 530,000 distinct CDR3 sequences, less than 20% being singletons. Sequencing used PBMCs, obtained 5 days after the first yellow fever vaccination. The source of these receptors is a man aged 18 to 35 who received the YFV17D yellow fever vaccine.

This clonotype has a handful of counts. The V and J genes are TRBV4-3 and TRBJ2-1; possible D gene TRBD1, 6 bases. CDR1 and CDR2 from the germline V gene are LGHNA and YSLEER. Trimming stripped 4 bases from V and 0 bases from J, with 13 bases between. The CDR3 length is 16 residues. CDR3 sequence reads: CASSLRLDSSYNEQFF. The CDR3 DNA follows: TGCGCCAGCAGCCTCAGACTGGACAGCTCCTACAATGAGCAGTTCTTC.

The sample holds a few counts of this clonotype. This sequence joins TRBV2 and TRBJ2-5; D is ambiguous. Germline CDR1 SNHLY, CDR2 FYNNEI. V was cut by 4 bases and J by 12 bases, with 9 bases left in between. The CDR3 is made up of 10 amino acids. CDR3 sequence reads: CASSVPAKYF. In nucleotides, the CDR3 is TGTGCCAGCAGTGTACCGGCGAAGTACTTC. Filled out from reference TRBV2 and TRBJ2-5, the complete variable domain reads EPEVTQTPSHQVTQMGQEVILRCVPISNHLYFYWYRQILGQKVEFLVSFYNNEISEKSEIFDDQFSVERPDGSNFTLKIRSTKLEDSAMYFCASSVPAKYFGPGTRLLVL.

The chain uses TRBV19 and TRBJ2-1, with a weak D call TRBD2 (7 bases). CDR3 length: 14 residues. The germline V and J ends were trimmed by 6 bases and 6 bases, with 15 bases remaining between them. Germline V gene data show CDR1 as LNHDA and CDR2 as SQIVND (reference sequence). The CDR3 protein is CASREGEGANEQFF. The CDR3 DNA is TGTGCCAGTAGAGAGGGGGAGGGTGCCAATGAGCAGTTCTTC.